This TCR beta chain was recorded in a study of blood T cell repertoires in COVID-19. Background on the study: Samples of COVID-19 (acute and convalescent) were obtained from the United States, Italy and Spain. In each case, the material was cDNA or gDNA derived from T cells, B-cell-depleted T cells, or PBMCs.

V lost 5 bases to trimming and J lost 5 bases; unmatched junction nucleotides: 10. The CDR3 loop spans 16 amino acids. Germline CDR1 reads MNHEY; CDR2 reads SVGEGT. Measured with immunoSEQ multiplex PCR; TCRdb has only the in-frame clones, and not every one. The sample consists of some 200,000 clones, around 80% of them appearing once. In assigning cohorts, the study relied on participant-reported clinical history. Sample: PBMCs or T cells enriched from blood (not recorded which). The receptor comes from a middle-aged woman with acute COVID-19. The rearrangement uses TRBV6-2 or TRBV6-3 and TRBJ2-7, with 12 bases that match TRBD2. CDR3 DNA sequence: TGTGCCAGCAGTAACGGCCTAGCGGGAGGGTTCCACGAGCAGTACTTC. Protein: CASSNGLAGGFHEQYF.